A selection of T cell receptor beta chains follows, all from one sample in a study of STAT5B mutations in CD4+ large granular lymphocyte leukemia. Sequenced by immunoSEQ multiplex PCR; TCRdb stores in-frame clones only, minus some. The data hold 25,000 to 40,000 clones, with 81% observed a single time. Sequences were obtained from CD4+ T cells from blood buffy coats. These TCRs come from a human donor in good health. CDR3s include the opening cysteine and the closing phenylalanine or tryptophan. Each record gives: D gene, J gene, clone size, V gene, CDR3 protein, CDR3 DNA. D genes are given only for firm matches. Size is omitted from some rows. Given values are once, few, many or a class for expanded clones.

>-|TRBJ1-4|-|TRBV29-1
CSVGTGMGNEKLFF
TGCAGCGTTGGAACAGGGATGGGTAATGAAAAACTGTTTTTT
>TRBD1|TRBJ1-3|-|TRBV28
CASSWGQGERSIYF
TGTGCCAGCAGTTGGGGACAGGGGGAAAGGAGCATATATTTT
>-|TRBJ1-2|few|TRBV7-9
CASSSGSNYGYTF
TGTGCCAGCAGCTCCGGGAGTAACTATGGCTACACCTTC
>-|TRBJ2-1|-|TRBV11-3
CASSLGPSVYNEQFF
TGTGCCAGCAGCTTAGGACCTAGCGTCTACAATGAGCAGTTCTTC
>-|TRBJ2-1|-|TRBV7-9
CASSSSTWTGVDNEQFF
TGTGCCAGCAGCTCGTCCACGTGGACGGGAGTAGACAATGAGCAGTTCTTC
>-|TRBJ2-1|-|TRBV2
CASSPINEQFF
TGTGCCAGCAGTCCGATCAATGAGCAGTTCTTC
>TRBD1|TRBJ1-2|-|TRBV7-2
CASSSMTGTGGYTF
TGTGCCAGCAGCTCGATGACAGGGACTGGTGGCTACACCTTC
>-|TRBJ2-5|-|TRBV19
CASSRTNQETQYF
TGTGCCAGTAGTAGGACCAACCAAGAGACCCAGTACTTC
>-|TRBJ2-3|-|TRBV27
CASSFGLDTQYF
TGTGCCAGCAGTTTTGGGTTAGATACGCAGTATTTT
>-|TRBJ1-5|-|TRBV5-5
CASSFYQSTDSNQPQHF
TGTGCCAGCAGCTTCTATCAGTCTACTGATAGCAATCAGCCCCAGCATTTT
>TRBD1|TRBJ2-2|-|TRBV28
CASSPRGRGNTGELFF
TGTGCCAGCAGTCCCAGGGGGCGAGGGAACACCGGGGAGCTGTTTTTT
>-|TRBJ2-5|-|TRBV19
CASTGEKETQYF
TGTGCCAGTACAGGGGAGAAAGAGACCCAGTACTTC